This is a list of T cell receptor beta chains from one sample in a study of blood T cells in healthy people across ages. TCRdb reprocessed the 5' RACE reads with MiXCR, giving one entry per CDR3 protein. This sample has hundreds of thousands of distinct CDR3 sequences, with under 65% found just once. Sequencing was carried out using blood. The receptors derive from a man between 60 and 75 years old in good health. CDR3s include the opening cysteine and the closing phenylalanine or tryptophan. Each record gives: clone size, V gene, J gene, D gene, CDR3 protein, CDR3 DNA. The D gene is left open where the match is weak. The listing skips clone size in some rows; elsewhere it reads once, few, many or a size class.

>.|TRBV28|TRBJ1-6|.
CASSSGISYNSPLHF
TGTGCCAGCAGTTCGGGTATCTCCTATAATTCACCCCTCCACTTT
>.|TRBV3-1|TRBJ2-5|TRBD1
CASSQLGTGGKETQYF
TGTGCCAGCAGCCAACTGGGGACAGGGGGAAAGGAGACCCAGTACTTC
>few|TRBV10-1|TRBJ2-7|.
CASSRDSAYEQYF
TGCGCCAGCAGCCGGGACTCAGCGTACGAGCAGTACTTC
>.|TRBV20-1|TRBJ2-7|.
CSAMRDYEQYF
TGCAGTGCTATGCGGGATTACGAGCAGTACTTC
>.|TRBV28|TRBJ1-2|.
CASSGSSRLSYTF
TGTGCCAGCAGCGGTTCGAGTCGACTGAGCTACACCTTC
>.|TRBV7-2|TRBJ1-2|TRBD1
CASSPQGAVYGYTF
TGTGCCAGCAGCCCCCAGGGGGCGGTCTATGGCTACACCTTC
>.|TRBV20-1|TRBJ2-3|.
CSALTKLNTQYF
TGCAGTGCTTTGACGAAGTTGAATACGCAGTATTTT
>.|TRBV21-1|TRBJ2-2|.
CASSKGDSSGTGELFF
TGTGCCAGCAGCAAAGGTGACAGTAGTGGGACCGGGGAGCTGTTTTTT
>few|TRBV12-3/TRBV12-4|TRBJ2-3|TRBD1
CASSYGTGTDTQYF
TGTGCCAGCAGTTACGGGACAGGAACAGATACGCAGTATTTT
>once|TRBV3-1|TRBJ1-5|.
CASSQGSQGQPQHF
TGTGCCAGCAGCCAGGGGTCACAAGGTCAGCCCCAGCATTTT
>.|TRBV12-3/TRBV12-4|TRBJ2-3|TRBD2
CASTSASGGTDTQYF
TGTGCCAGCACCTCAGCCAGCGGGGGGACAGATACGCAGTATTTT
>few|TRBV20-1|TRBJ2-1|.
CSARPSYNEQFF
TGCAGTGCTAGGCCCTCCTACAATGAGCAGTTCTTC
>.|TRBV18|TRBJ2-3|TRBD1
CASSPTGEPDTQYF
TGTGCCAGCTCACCGACAGGGGAGCCAGATACGCAGTATTTT
>.|TRBV6-5|TRBJ1-1|TRBD1
CASSYIGTGGAYKRTEAFF
TGTGCCAGCAGTTATATCGGGACAGGGGGCGCCTATAAGAGGACTGAAGCTTTCTTT
>few|TRBV20-1|TRBJ1-6|.
CSARSIGTTNSNSPLHF
TGCAGTGCTCGGTCTATCGGAACTACTAATTCAAATTCACCCCTCCACTTT
>.|TRBV5-1|TRBJ2-5|.
CASSLAWGSQETQYF
TGCGCCAGCAGCTTGGCCTGGGGTTCCCAAGAGACCCAGTACTTC
>.|TRBV7-2|TRBJ2-1|TRBD2
CASSLRASGGGSQDEQFF
TGTGCCAGCAGCTTAAGAGCTAGCGGGGGCGGCTCTCAGGATGAGCAGTTCTTC